The clone carrying this T cell receptor (beta chain) showed up just once. This sample was included in a study of shared T cell receptors in the human thymus. TCRdb's table, derived via immunoSEQ multiplex PCR, lists solely in-frame clones and lacks some. This sample has roughly 710,000 clones, with 70% to 90% found just once. These data were likewise used in another study, on human thymus T cells. That publication notes: Donation came from healthy Finnish infants having corrective surgery for congenital heart defects. Resected material from corrective heart surgery provided the thymus tissue analysed. Thymic and blood repertoires appeared to carry a bias in their V and J gene usage.

This TCR was sampled from a girl less than two years old with a congenital heart defect. Sequenced input: thymocytes.

The CDR3 here is CASSLTKASNQPQHF. The CDR3 DNA reads as TGTGCCAGCAGCCTTACTAAGGCAAGCAATCAGCCCCAGCATTTT. The chain carries TRBV27 and TRBJ1-5, with unresolved D. This CDR3 is built from 15 residues. The germline gives CDR1 MNHEY, CDR2 SMNVEV (reference sequence). Trimming shortened V by 6 bases and J by 1 base, and 13 bases separated the two germline ends.